These 14 T cell receptor beta chains were all obtained from the same sample, sequenced in a study of blood T cells in healthy people across ages. The use of a sample-barcoded 5' primer and a J-beta primer mix characterized a second PCR of about 6 to 11 cycles. One entry per CDR3 protein, called by TCRdb with MiXCR from the 5' RACE reads. The data contain more than 1,400,000 distinct CDR3 sequences, approximately 42% of them singletons. Sequencing input: blood. Receptors originate from a woman aged 18-29 years in good health.

V usage is TRBV30 and J usage is TRBJ1-2, with 11 bases aligning to TRBD1. The CDR3 is 14 residues long. V shed 6 bases, J shed 7 bases, and the junction held 10 bases outside the gene matches. CDR1 is GTSNPN, CDR2 SVGIG, per germline (reference sequence). CDR3 in DNA: TGTGCCTGTCACCACGGACAGGGGGCATTTGGCTACACCTTC. Its translation: CACHHGQGAFGYTF.

The chain joins TRBV7-2 to TRBJ1-2; 7 bases agree with TRBD1. The CDR3 spans 15 residues. Germline CDR1 and CDR2: SGHTA and FQGNSA. Trimming removed 2 bases from V and 7 bases from J; junction bases left unmatched: 10. The CDR3 nucleotides read TGTGCCAGCAGCTTATCATTCGTAGGGGGCCGTGGCTACACCTTC. It codes for CASSLSFVGGRGYTF.

J is TRBJ2-5 and V is TRBV12-3 or TRBV12-4; D not certain. The CDR3 is 14 amino acids. Deletions cut 3 bases from V and 2 bases from J, with 10 bases between. The CDR3 DNA sequence: TGTGCCAGCAGTTTTGACTGGAATCAAGAGACCCAGTACTTC. Translating it yields CASSFDWNQETQYF.

The rearrangement uses TRBV12-3 or TRBV12-4 and TRBJ2-1, with 7 bases lining up with TRBD1. With 6 bases clipped from V and 4 bases from J, the junction kept 12 bases outside the gene matches. The CDR3 covers 16 residues. The chain's CDR3 is CASSQSSGTEYNEQFF. CDR3 in DNA: TGTGCCAGCAGCCAATCATCCGGGACAGAATACAATGAGCAGTTCTTC.

The chain employs TRBV6-5 and TRBJ2-7; no definite D call. The J call may be incorrect, as the DNA end agrees better with TRBJ2-5. This CDR3 spans 12 amino acids. Germline lookup yields CDR1 MNHEY and CDR2 SVGAGI. The CDR3 DNA reads as TGTGCCAGCGCTAAGGAGATCGGGACCCAGTACTTC. This codes for CASAKEIGTQYF.

The chain employs TRBV20-1 and TRBJ2-5, with 11 nucleotides matching TRBD2. J lost 5 bases, V lost 1 base, and 9 bases had no gene match. This CDR3 comprises 16 residues. Germline V gene data show CDR1 as DFQATT and CDR2 as SNEGSKA (reference sequence). The CDR3 spells CSARGVSGRAWETQYF. The CDR3 DNA follows: TGCAGTGCTAGAGGCGTTAGCGGGAGGGCTTGGGAGACCCAGTACTTC.

This chain connects TRBV13 to TRBJ2-7; D may correspond to TRBD1 or TRBD2 (5 bases each). CDR3 length equals 15 residues. The germline V gene has CDR1 PRHDT and CDR2 FYEKMQ (reference sequence). The V end lost 4 bases, the J end lost 4 bases, and 17 bases lay between the germline ends. The DNA for the CDR3 is TGTGCCAGCAGCTCCGGGCCTGGAGAGGGGTACGAGCAGTACTTC. This sequence encodes CASSSGPGEGYEQYF.

J is TRBJ1-4 and V is TRBV10-3; D is uncertain. Germline V gene sequence: CDR1 ENHRY, CDR2 SYGVKD. Trimming took off 4 bases at V and 7 bases at J, with 10 bases between the two ends. The CDR3 runs 13 residues. The CDR3 DNA reads TGTGCCATCAGTGGGGTCGCGGGTGAAAAACTGTTTTTT. Translation: CAISGVAGEKLFF.

The chain recombines TRBV20-1 with TRBJ2-7; 8 bases agree with TRBD2. With V trimmed by 6 bases and J by 4 bases, 8 bases remained unmatched. The CDR3 spans 13 residues. Germline CDR1 reads DFQATT; CDR2 reads SNEGSKA (reference sequence). CDR3 DNA: TGCAGTGCCACAAAGGCGGGGGGATACGAGCAGTACTTC. Residues: CSATKAGGYEQYF.

This chain connects TRBV28 to TRBJ1-2; no definite D call. The CDR3 totals 12 residues. From germline, CDR1 is MDHEN and CDR2 SYDVKM. Trimming left V 6 bases short and J 6 bases short, with 11 bases between. The CDR3 nucleotides are TGTGCCAGCAGCTCTTTGAGGAATGGCTACACCTTC. Amino acids: CASSSLRNGYTF.

The V gene is TRBV20-1, the J gene TRBJ2-4; 7 bases are a match to TRBD1. Germline lookup yields CDR1 DFQATT and CDR2 SNEGSKA (reference sequence). With 4 bases clipped from V and 13 bases from J, the junction kept 10 bases outside the gene matches. This CDR3 is 12 amino acids long. CDR3 loop: CSAIWDSREQYF. As DNA, the CDR3 is TGCAGTGCTATCTGGGACAGTAGGGAGCAGTACTTC.

V is TRBV27 and J is TRBJ1-1; maybe TRBD1 (6 bases). Germline V lookup: CDR1 MNHEY, CDR2 SMNVEV (reference sequence). This CDR3 contains 13 residues. With 10 bases removed from V and 4 bases from J, the gap between germline ends came to 16 bases. CDR3 in DNA: TGTGCCACCCACAGGGACCAATCCACTGAAGCTTTCTTT. This gives the protein CATHRDQSTEAFF.

The V gene is TRBV29-1, the J gene TRBJ2-1; a possible D gene is TRBD2 (5 bases). V was cut by 7 bases and J by 3 bases, with 13 bases left in between. Germline V gene lookup returns CDR1 SQVTM and CDR2 ANQGSEA. The CDR3 is 13 amino acids. The CDR3 is CSGKGVLYNEQFF. CDR3 in DNA: TGCAGCGGCAAGGGAGTGCTCTACAATGAGCAGTTCTTC.

This clonotype came up a few times. The J gene is TRBJ2-5, the V gene TRBV7-2; 8 positions match TRBD2. Losses at the gene ends were 1 base for V and 5 bases for J; bases not matched to a gene: 9. The CDR3 is 16 residues long. Per germline, CDR1 SGHTA and CDR2 FQGNSA. CDR3 nucleotide sequence: TGTGCCAGCAGCTTAGGGGTTAAACGGGGGGGGGAGACCCAGTACTTC. Translation gives CASSLGVKRGGETQYF. The entire variable domain, with the rest obtained from reference TRBV7-2 and TRBJ2-5, is as follows: GAGVSQSPSNKVTEKGKDVELRCDPISGHTALYWYRQSLGQGLEFLIYFQGNSAPDKSGLPSDRFSAERTGGSVSTLTIQRTQQEDSAVYLCASSLGVKRGGETQYFGPGTRLLVL.